This TCR beta chain was obtained from a study of blood T cell repertoires in COVID-19. In the study overall: Acute and convalescent COVID-19 samples came from the United States, Italy and Spain.

Here immunoSEQ multiplex PCR was the method, and the copy in TCRdb shows in-frame clones only, minus some. The sample yields around 75,000 clones, around nine tenths seen once. The CDR3 totals 12 residues. V was cut by 8 bases and J by 6 bases, with 11 bases left in between. The germline gives CDR1 SNHLY, CDR2 FYNNEI. Sequenced: peripheral blood. This sequence was found in a man aged 55 to 70 with acute or convalescent COVID-19. This chain joins TRBV2 and TRBJ1-5; a possible D gene is TRBD1 (5 bases). The chain's CDR3 is CASRGVGQPQHF. CDR3 nucleotides: TGTGCCAGCCGGGGGGTAGGTCAGCCCCAGCATTTT.